A single sample gave rise to the 22 T cell receptor beta chains below, sequenced in a study of T cell repertoires in cytomegalovirus infection (dated by TCRdb to about 2019). Sequencing used an Illumina HiSeq 1500. TCRdb reprocessing: public reads trimmed at Q25 with fastp, clones called with MiXCR, in-frame beta chains kept. Each entry is one CDR3 protein sequence, shown with its most common DNA and genes. The sample contains more than 250,000 distinct CDR3 sequences, roughly an eighth of them found a single time. Of the sample, around 8.8% falls within the top ten clones. The sample was PBMCs. Every receptor here comes from a human donor in good health (CMV status not recorded). Some clones in this sample may be carry-over from other donors' samples.

This clonotype showed up just a few times. The genes are TRBV3-1 and TRBJ2-7, with 7 bases matching TRBD1. The CDR3 has 14 residues. CDR1 is LGHDT and CDR2 is YNNKEL in the germline V gene (reference sequence). With 3 bases clipped from V and 4 bases from J, the junction kept 6 bases outside the gene matches. Here the CDR3 DNA reads TGTGCCAGCAGCCACCTGGGACAGAGTTACGAGCAGTACTTC. It encodes CASSHLGQSYEQYF.

V is TRBV23-1 and J is TRBJ1-2; TRBD1 agrees at 7 bases. TRBV23-1 is treated as an ORF (open reading frame) with a function not yet certain. Trimming took 6 bases from V and 0 from J; bases not matched to a gene: 16. The CDR3 is made up of 18 amino acids. DNA for the CDR3: TGCGCCAGCAGAAATAACGGGACAGAGCTCCCGGCTAACTATGGCTACACCTTC. It is translated as CASRNNGTELPANYGYTF.

This clonotype was observed at least ten times. This chain uses TRBV7-2 with TRBJ2-5; D not resolved. The ends were cut back, 2 bases at V and 3 bases at J, with 13 bases in the middle. The CDR3 sequence is 15 residues long. Germline assignment: CDR1 SGHTA and CDR2 FQGNSA. The CDR3 bases are TGTGCCAGCAGCTTACGAAGACCGACGAAAGAGACCCAGTACTTC. It codes for CASSLRRPTKETQYF. The full variable domain, in which reference TRBV7-2 and TRBJ2-5 provide the parts outside the CDR3, is GAGVSQSPSNKVTEKGKDVELRCDPISGHTALYWYRQSLGQGLEFLIYFQGNSAPDKSGLPSDRFSAERTGGSVSTLTIQRTQQEDSAVYLCASSLRRPTKETQYFGPGTRLLVL.

This clonotype was counted ten times or more. This chain joins TRBV7-6 and TRBJ2-2, with 8 bases aligning to TRBD1. The CDR3 runs to 18 residues. Germline V gene lookup returns CDR1 SGHVS and CDR2 FNYEAQ. The V and J ends lost 8 bases and 2 bases, in that order; junction bases with no gene match: 16. The CDR3 is CASGRGFTGTGNTGELFF. The CDR3 DNA follows: TGTGCCAGCGGTAGGGGGTTCACCGGGACAGGAAACACCGGGGAGCTGTTTTTT.

In the case of this clonotype: Given the absence of the conserved phenylalanine or tryptophan at the CDR3 end, a read error is likely. The gene calls are TRBV20-1 and TRBJ1-5, with D uncertain. CDR1 is DFQATT, CDR2 SNEGSKA, per germline (reference sequence). This CDR3 spans 9 amino acids. The CDR3 sequence: CATDQPQHS. The DNA for the CDR3 is TGCGCGACGGATCAGCCCCAGCATTCT.

This clonotype was recorded at least ten times. J is TRBJ1-1 and V is TRBV12-3 or TRBV12-4, with D perhaps TRBD1 (6 bases). V was trimmed by 8 bases and J by 4 bases, leaving 20 bases between them. This CDR3 has 15 amino acids. The CDR3 DNA sequence: TGTGCCAGCGGGCGGGCGACAGGCGGGGGCACTGAAGCTTTCTTT. Protein sequence: CASGRATGGGTEAFF.

At least ten counts were recorded for this clonotype. The genes are TRBV7-9 and TRBJ2-7; 8 bases agree with TRBD2. Germline V gene data show CDR1 as SEHNR and CDR2 as FQNEAQ (reference sequence). This CDR3 region has 15 residues. V lost 5 bases to trimming and J lost 1 base; unmatched junction nucleotides: 7. CDR3 nucleotide sequence: TGTGCCAGCAGCGAGAGCGGGAGAGGGTCCTACGAGCAGTACTTC. Its translation: CASSESGRGSYEQYF.

This clonotype was seen a few times. CDR3 sequence reads: CASSLRPGGNARNEQYF. The CDR3, as DNA: TGTGCCAGCAGCTTACGTCCTGGCGGGAACGCCCGGAACGAGCAGTACTTC. This chain uses TRBV11-2 with TRBJ2-7; D may be TRBD2 (6 bases). Germline V gene lookup returns CDR1 SGHAT and CDR2 FQNNGV. Trimming removed 2 bases at V and 5 bases at J, with 22 bases between. The length of the CDR3 is 17 residues. Combining the CDR3 with reference TRBV11-2 and TRBJ2-7 gives the whole variable domain EAGVAQSPRYKIIEKRQSVAFWCNPISGHATLYWYQQILGQGPKLLIQFQNNGVVDDSQLPKDRFSAERLKGVDSTLKIQPAKLEDSAVYLCASSLRPGGNARNEQYFGPGTRLTVT.

Details on this clonotype: A single base separates this from a much larger clone, so it may be a read error. This chain uses TRBV7-2 with TRBJ2-5, with 7 bases that match TRBD2. Germline CDR1 and CDR2: SGHTA and FQGNSA. The CDR3 length is 14 residues. In nucleotides, the CDR3 is TGTGCCTGCAGCTTCGCGGGAGCGCAAGAGACCCAGTACTTC. Its translation is CACSFAGAQETQYF.

The sample holds many counts of this clonotype. The chain links TRBV28 to TRBJ1-2, with D perhaps matching TRBD1 (5 bases). CDR3 length: 16 residues. The V and J ends lost 4 bases and 8 bases respectively, with 23 bases between them. Per the germline V gene, CDR1 is MDHEN and CDR2 is SYDVKM. The DNA for the CDR3 is TGTGCCAGCAGTTCCCGACAGTCATCCCCCTCTAGAGGCTACACCTTC. Translated: CASSSRQSSPSRGYTF.

V and J are TRBV20-1 and TRBJ2-3; TRBD2 agrees at 7 bases. V lost 5 bases to trimming and J lost 8 bases; unmatched junction nucleotides: 10. The length of the CDR3 is 13 residues. Germline V lookup: CDR1 DFQATT, CDR2 SNEGSKA (reference sequence). For the CDR3, the DNA is TGCAGTGCTTTCCTAGCGGCCTGGGGTACGCAGTATTTT. Its protein product is CSAFLAAWGTQYF.

A note on this clonotype: This may come from a read error, since a much larger clone is one base off. The chain is built from TRBV28 and TRBJ1-1; 12 nucleotides agree with TRBD1. The CDR3 is 16 residues long. The junction had 8 bases not matched to a gene; V was cut back by 4 bases and J by 5 bases. Germline V lookup: CDR1 MDHEN, CDR2 SYDVKM. The chain's CDR3 is CASSSRDRGLTTEAFF. The CDR3, as DNA: TGTGCCAGCAGTTCGCGGGACAGGGGGCTCACGACTGAAGCTTTCTTT.

In this sample, this clonotype turned up many times. The J gene is TRBJ2-7, the V gene TRBV6-1; TRBD2 is a possible D gene (6 bases). V was clipped by 3 bases and J by 2 bases, with 11 bases between them. Germline V CDR1 and CDR2: MNHNS, SASEGT. The CDR3 is made up of 14 amino acids. In nucleotides, the CDR3 is TGTGCCAGCAGTGACACTTGGGGGGCCTACGAGCAGTACTTC. Residues: CASSDTWGAYEQYF.

In the case of this clonotype: This may be a read error: a much more frequent sequence differs by one nucleotide. The chain has TRBV5-5 and TRBJ2-3; TRBD2 agrees at 7 bases. The CDR3 is 15 amino acids. Germline CDR1 reads SGHKS; CDR2 reads YYEKEE (reference sequence). The trim removed 4 bases at V and 0 bases at J, leaving 5 bases unmatched. CDR3 sequence: CASSILATSTDTQYF. The CDR3 nucleotides read TGTGCCAGCAGCATACTAGCGACTAGCACAGATACGCAGTATTTT.

In this sample, this clonotype turned up many times. The genes are TRBV19 and TRBJ1-1, with D possibly TRBD1 on 6 matching bases. V lost 6 bases and J 1 base, leaving 12 bases between the germline ends. Germline CDR1 LNHDA, CDR2 SQIVND (reference sequence). CDR3 size: 14 residues. This CDR3 reads CASRWKQGNTEAFF. The CDR3 DNA follows: TGTGCCAGTAGATGGAAACAGGGGAACACTGAAGCTTTCTTT.

The genes are TRBV23-1 and TRBJ2-5; maybe TRBD2 (5 bases). TRBV23-1 carries the ORF label, with uncertain function. The CDR3 runs 18 residues. Trimming shortened V by 3 bases and J by 5 bases, and 25 bases separated the two germline ends. The CDR3 DNA reads as TGCGCCAGCAGTCACTCGTACCCCTCCGGGAACGTTCTGGAGACCCAGTACTTC. This gives the protein CASSHSYPSGNVLETQYF.

This clonotype was picked up many times. The chain carries TRBV28 and TRBJ1-2; a weak D match, TRBD1 (6 bases). The CDR3 covers 14 residues. Trimming took off 6 bases at V and 4 bases at J, with 15 bases between the two ends. Germline V gene sequence: CDR1 MDHEN, CDR2 SYDVKM. CDR3 loop: CASSPGERAYGYTF. The CDR3 DNA follows: TGTGCCAGCAGCCCAGGGGAAAGGGCCTATGGCTACACCTTC.

There are many counts of this clonotype. The chain couples TRBV7-8 to TRBJ2-1; perhaps D is TRBD1 or TRBD2 (5 bases each). Trimming cost V 0 bases and J 7 bases, with 16 bases left between them. CDR1 SGHVS and CDR2 FQNEAQ come from the germline V gene. The CDR3 has 16 amino acids. The DNA of the CDR3 is TGTGCCAGCAGCTTAGCACGGGGACGTTTGAGGAATGAGCAGTTCTTC. Translation gives CASSLARGRLRNEQFF. Together with reference TRBV7-8 and TRBJ2-1, the CDR3 gives the full variable domain: GAGVSQSPRYKVAKRGQDVALRCDPISGHVSLFWYQQALGQGPEFLTYFQNEAQLDKSGLPSDRFFAERPEGSVSTLKIQRTQQEDSAVYLCASSLARGRLRNEQFFGPGTRLTVL.

The chain is built from TRBV20-1 and TRBJ1-1, with D hard to call. CDR3 size: 11 residues. V was trimmed by 3 bases and J by 11 bases, leaving 13 bases between them. Germline assignment: CDR1 DFQATT and CDR2 SNEGSKA (reference sequence). CDR3 protein: CSASAREDAFF. The CDR3 coding sequence is TGCAGTGCTAGCGCAAGGGAGGATGCTTTCTTT.

This clonotype occurred many times. The CDR3 DNA reads as TGTGCCAGCAGTTACTCGAACTCGCCGGTGTCCTACAATGAGCAGTTCTTC. It translates to CASSYSNSPVSYNEQFF. The chain uses TRBV6-5 and TRBJ2-1; D gene ambiguous. Between the trimmed V and J ends, which lost 0 bases and 1 base, there was a span of 13 bases. The CDR3 covers 17 residues. Germline CDR1 is MNHEY and CDR2 is SVGAGI.

This clonotype was observed many times. The chain is built from TRBV4-1 and TRBJ2-3; the D gene could be TRBD1 or TRBD2 (5 bases each). Germline V gene sequence: CDR1 MGHRA, CDR2 YSYEKL. The CDR3 covers 16 residues. The V gene lost 4 bases and the J gene lost 2 bases, with 16 bases spanning the gap. The CDR3 loop reads CASSPPTLGTTDTQYF. The CDR3 DNA reads as TGCGCCAGCAGCCCCCCAACACTAGGGACCACAGATACGCAGTATTTT.

This clonotype has at least ten counts. This chain joins TRBV7-2 and TRBJ2-7; D gene unclear. This CDR3 comprises 13 residues. CDR1 and CDR2 (germline): SGHTA, FQGNSA. Trimming stripped 5 bases from V and 3 bases from J, with 11 bases between. The CDR3 here is CASSSRVNYEQYF. CDR3 DNA sequence: TGTGCCAGCAGCAGCCGGGTCAACTACGAGCAGTACTTC.